This T cell receptor (beta chain) was sequenced for a study of cytomegalovirus exposure and HLA in healthy donors. Both 60 Vbeta primers and 13 Jbeta primers went into the PCR. Source study methods: An analysis performed later counted roughly 79 million unique TCR beta chains (approximately 10 million of them shared). Clones were sequenced by immunoSEQ multiplex PCR, and TCRdb holds only the in-frame ones, with some missing. V and J calls and clone size are copied from that table; D and trimming were computed from the DNA. The sample has about 180,000 clones, 72% seen once. Study-level findings and limits: The Asian-associated ancestry cluster reportedly had fewer N-insertions than the approximately 670-donor mean in a later analysis.

This clone was seen only once. The antigen is unknown. In germline, CDR1 is LGHNT, CDR2 FRNRAP. This CDR3 contains 15 residues. Trimming pared 1 base from V and 0 bases from J, leaving 6 bases between. The source is a human donor in good health. V and J are TRBV12-5 and TRBJ1-4; D is uncertain. The sequenced sample consisted of PBMCs. This CDR3 reads CASGLGLTTNEKLFF. In DNA form, the CDR3 reads TGTGCTAGTGGTTTGGGACTTACAACTAATGAAAAACTGTTTTTT.